This T cell receptor (beta chain) was identified during a study of CD8+CD57+ T cells in acquired aplastic anemia. V was cut by 6 bases and J by 8 bases, with 10 bases left in between. The CDR3 consists of 10 residues. Per the germline V gene, CDR1 is DFQATT and CDR2 is SNEGSKA (reference sequence). Both TCR beta VDJ combination and CDR3 sequence profiling were carried out. Genomic DNA was the template for this profiling. TCRdb independently ran MiXCR on the reads; one entry per CDR3 protein. The data hold approximately 380,000 distinct CDR3 sequences, with 55% to 70% observed a single time. This clonotype was detected only a few times.

V usage is TRBV20-1 and J usage is TRBJ1-2, with D perhaps matching TRBD1 (6 bases). The TCR was taken from a human donor in good health, serving as a control. Sequencing was carried out using sorted CD4+, CD8+, or CD8+CD57+ T cells (not recorded which) from PBMCs. The CDR3 is CSALQGGYTF. CDR3 DNA sequence: TGCAGTGCCCTACAGGGAGGCTACACCTTC.